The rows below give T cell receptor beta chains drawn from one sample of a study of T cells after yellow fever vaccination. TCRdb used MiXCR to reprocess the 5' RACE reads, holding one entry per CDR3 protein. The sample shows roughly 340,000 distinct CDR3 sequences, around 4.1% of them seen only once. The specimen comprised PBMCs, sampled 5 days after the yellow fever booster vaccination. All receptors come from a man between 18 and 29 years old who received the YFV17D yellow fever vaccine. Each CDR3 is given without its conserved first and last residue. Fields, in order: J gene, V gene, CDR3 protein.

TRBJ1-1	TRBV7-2	ASSFPATEAF
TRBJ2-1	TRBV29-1	SVESNFNEQF
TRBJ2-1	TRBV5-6	ASSLGTSGGLSYNEQF
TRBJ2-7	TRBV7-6	ASSLALQGSEQY
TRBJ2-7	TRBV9	ASSVRPRDKTYEQY
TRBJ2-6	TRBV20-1	SAWDRANVLT
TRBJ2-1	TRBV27	ASSLIPRSPQSEQF
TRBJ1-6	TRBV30	AWILQGSPLH
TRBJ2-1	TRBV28	ASSLGQGAERGYYNEQF
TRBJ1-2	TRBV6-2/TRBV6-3	ASSYLGAENYGYT
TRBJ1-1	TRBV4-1	ASSQEGRGGSTEAF
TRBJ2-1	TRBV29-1	SYENGETGTVEQF
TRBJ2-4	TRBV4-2	ASSQDRGRLAKNIQY
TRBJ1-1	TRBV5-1	ASSFPGGGVKTEAF
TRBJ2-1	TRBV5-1	ASSIQSSGGRLEF
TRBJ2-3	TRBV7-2	ASSRVGLAGSYTDTQY
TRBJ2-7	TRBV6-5	ASSYLTGYEQY
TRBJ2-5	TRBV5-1	ASSFGEETQY
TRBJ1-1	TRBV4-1	ASSQDYLAGNTEAF
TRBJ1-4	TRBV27	ASRGVATNEKLF
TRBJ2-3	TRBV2	ADGSGGATDTQY
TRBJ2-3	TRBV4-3	ASSEVGARSGGSGDTQY
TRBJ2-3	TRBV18	ASSPGTGVGTSTDTQY
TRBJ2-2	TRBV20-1	SAIGHQDTGELF
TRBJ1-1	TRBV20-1	SARVQGEAF
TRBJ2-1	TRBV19	ASSTLLSSYNEQF
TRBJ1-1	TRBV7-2	ASNWSKNTEAF
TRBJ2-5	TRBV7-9	ASSLEAPETQY
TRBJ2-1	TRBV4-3	ASSRTSGGSYNEQF
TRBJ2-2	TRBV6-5	ASSWTVNTGELF
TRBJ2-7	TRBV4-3	ASSQESKGAYEQY
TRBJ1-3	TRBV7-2	ASSPQSSGSGNTIY
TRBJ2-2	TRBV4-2	ASSRGQGTGELF
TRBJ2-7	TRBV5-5	ASSYQLPGYEQY
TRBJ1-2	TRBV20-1	SAPTGSYGYT
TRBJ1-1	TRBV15	ATSSNTEAF